Listed here are 15 T cell receptor beta chains from one sample, sequenced in a study. TCRdb used MiXCR to reprocess the 5' RACE reads, holding one entry per CDR3 protein. The sample includes about 6,000 distinct CDR3 sequences, 50% to 60% of them seen just once. Material: naive CD4+ T cells sorted from blood. The subset: naive CD4+ T cells, CD4+CD45RA+CD25-. All receptors come from a female donor with breast cancer.

The chain carries TRBV29-1 and TRBJ1-1; D is perhaps TRBD1 (5 bases). V was clipped by 6 bases and J by 1 base, with 9 bases between them. The germline gives CDR1 SQVTM, CDR2 ANQGSEA. The CDR3 has 12 amino acids. CDR3 DNA sequence: TGCAGCGTAGATCAGGGGAACACTGAAGCTTTCTTT. Translated: CSVDQGNTEAFF.

The chain is built from TRBV24-1 and TRBJ1-5, with D perhaps TRBD1 (6 bases). V was pared by 5 bases and J by 1 base, with 17 bases between. Germline V CDR1 and CDR2: KGHDR, SFDVKD. The CDR3 sequence is 17 residues long. Here the CDR3 DNA reads TGTGCCACCAGTGTGGGGGCCGGGGGGGCCAGCAATCAGCCCCAGCATTTT. Translation gives CATSVGAGGASNQPQHF.

This clonotype has just a few counts. The J gene is TRBJ2-1, the V gene TRBV7-8, with D perhaps TRBD1 (6 bases). The V end was cut by 0 bases, the J end by 9 bases, with 12 bases between. Germline V CDR1 and CDR2: SGHVS, FQNEAQ. This CDR3 is built from 14 residues. The CDR3 region is CASSLARVGGEQFF. In nucleotides, the CDR3 is TGTGCCAGCAGCTTAGCCAGGGTAGGGGGTGAGCAGTTCTTC.

The chain is built from TRBV7-3 and TRBJ2-3, with D possibly matching TRBD2 (6 bases). CDR3 length: 15 amino acids. Trimming took off 5 bases at V and 5 bases at J, with 17 bases between the two ends. From germline, CDR1 is SGHTA and CDR2 FQGTGA. The CDR3 DNA reads as TGTGCCAGCAGCCGGACGACTATGCGGGGAGATACGCAGTATTTT. Its translation: CASSRTTMRGDTQYF.

Only a few counts were recorded for this clonotype. The chain joins TRBV20-1 to TRBJ2-2, with D perhaps TRBD1 (6 bases). Germline V gives CDR1 DFQATT, CDR2 SNEGSKA (reference sequence). V dropped 0 bases and J dropped 6 bases, with 11 bases sitting between them. This CDR3 region has 14 residues. CDR3 amino acids: CSARDIQGSGELFF. CDR3 nucleotides: TGCAGTGCTAGAGACATACAGGGATCCGGGGAGCTGTTTTTT.

The CDR3 loop reads CASSLDYSPTGELFF. CDR3 DNA: TGTGCCAGCAGCTTAGACTACTCGCCCACCGGGGAGCTGTTTTTT. The rearrangement joins TRBV7-7 to TRBJ2-2; no reliable D call. Deletions cut 1 base from V and 4 bases from J, with 10 bases between. The CDR3 totals 15 residues. Germline loops: CDR1 SSHAT, CDR2 FNYEAQ (reference sequence).

The rearrangement joins TRBV4-3 to TRBJ1-1; D is undetermined. In germline, CDR1 is LGHNA, CDR2 YSLEER. The length of the CDR3 is 13 residues. Trimming shortened V by 0 bases and J by 0 bases, and 2 bases separated the two germline ends. CDR3 sequence reads: CASSQDMNTEAFF. The DNA of the CDR3 is TGCGCCAGCAGCCAAGATATGAACACTGAAGCTTTCTTT.

V gene TRBV6-1 combines with J gene TRBJ2-1; D possibly uses TRBD1 or TRBD2 (5 bases each). The CDR3 length is 13 residues. Germline V gives CDR1 MNHNS, CDR2 SASEGT. Trimming cost V 10 bases and J 8 bases, with 18 bases left between them. The CDR3 DNA reads TGTGCCACGGGGCGGAACCCCCGCGATGAGCAGTTCTTC. Translating it yields CATGRNPRDEQFF.

CDR3 sequence reads: CASRRGSGSSEQYV. Written as DNA, the CDR3 is TGTGCCAGCAGAAGGGGTAGTGGTTCCTCCGAGCAGTACGTC. This chain joins TRBV6-5 and TRBJ2-7; perhaps TRBD1 as D (5 bases). The CDR3 contains 14 residues. Germline V gene sequence: CDR1 MNHEY, CDR2 SVGAGI.

This clonotype appeared a few times. The rearrangement uses TRBV7-2 and TRBJ2-7; D unresolved. The V end was cut by 1 base, the J end by 2 bases, with 9 bases between. The CDR3 extends over 14 amino acids. Germline CDR1 reads SGHTA; CDR2 reads FQGNSA. In DNA, the CDR3 is TGTGCCAGCAGCTTAGGGCTAGGGACCTACGAGCAGTACTTC. As protein: CASSLGLGTYEQYF. Full variable domain (outside the CDR3, taken from reference TRBV7-2 and TRBJ2-7): GAGVSQSPSNKVTEKGKDVELRCDPISGHTALYWYRQSLGQGLEFLIYFQGNSAPDKSGLPSDRFSAERTGGSVSTLTIQRTQQEDSAVYLCASSLGLGTYEQYFGPGTRLTVT.

This sequence joins TRBV7-2 and TRBJ2-4, with TRBD2 as a possible D gene (5 bases). The CDR3 totals 17 residues. V was cut by 1 base and J by 0 bases, with 13 bases left in between. CDR1 and CDR2 from the germline V gene are SGHTA and FQGNSA. The CDR3 here is CASSLGAAALAKNIQYF. The CDR3 region has the DNA TGTGCCAGCAGCTTAGGTGCAGCGGCCCTAGCCAAAAACATTCAGTACTTC.

This chain joins TRBV18 and TRBJ1-2; D is uncertain. Deletions cut 4 bases from V and 4 bases from J, with 19 bases between. Germline V gives CDR1 KGHSH, CDR2 LQKENI. The CDR3 is made up of 16 amino acids. The CDR3 sequence: CASSHTGVVGIYGYTF. CDR3 DNA sequence: TGTGCCAGCTCACACACCGGTGTCGTGGGGATCTATGGCTACACCTTC.

This clonotype has a single count. The chain links TRBV20-1 to TRBJ2-3; D gene unclear. Per germline, CDR1 DFQATT and CDR2 SNEGSKA (reference sequence). V was pared by 0 bases and J by 8 bases, with 9 bases between. CDR3 length: 12 amino acids. This chain's CDR3 is CSARDPNFTQYF. Here the CDR3 DNA reads TGCAGTGCTAGAGATCCCAATTTTACGCAGTATTTT.

The chain recombines TRBV5-1 with TRBJ1-3; D possibly corresponds to TRBD1 (6 bases). The CDR3 is 16 residues long. Between the trimmed V and J ends, which lost 0 bases and 3 bases, there was a span of 13 bases. Germline CDR1 is SGHRS and CDR2 is YFSETQ. CDR3 sequence: CASSLGTEAFGNTIYF. Here the CDR3 DNA reads TGCGCCAGCAGCTTGGGGACAGAGGCCTTTGGAAACACCATATATTTT. Looking up the rest from reference TRBV5-1 and TRBJ1-3 gives the full variable domain: KAGVTQTPRYLIKTRGQQVTLSCSPISGHRSVSWYQQTPGQGLQFLFEYFSETQRNKGNFPGRFSGRQFSNSRSEMNVSTLELGDSALYLCASSLGTEAFGNTIYFGEGSWLTVV.

The rearrangement uses TRBV20-1 and TRBJ2-5, with TRBD2 matching over 9 bases. The CDR3 has 17 amino acids. Germline CDR1 and CDR2: DFQATT and SNEGSKA (reference sequence). After removal of 5 bases from V and 1 base from J, the junction contained 14 bases not matched to a gene. This CDR3 is CSAPFWGTSRPQETQYF. The CDR3 DNA reads as TGCAGTGCTCCCTTTTGGGGGACTAGCCGCCCCCAAGAGACCCAGTACTTC.